Each of the 26 T cell receptor beta chains below was sequenced from the same sample in a study of T cells expressing NK-cell markers. After re-calling the 5' RACE reads, TCRdb lists one entry per CDR3 protein, DNA absent. Its clone listing holds hundreds of thousands of distinct CDR3 sequences. Sequencing was done on a sample of blood T cells: a sorted CD56 or NKG2C T cell subset, CD4+ or CD8+ T cells, or bulk PBMC T cells (not recorded which). The receptors originated from a woman aged 18 to 75 in good health.

The chain has TRBV4-3 and TRBJ1-2; without DNA, the TCRdb call of TRBD1 cannot be checked. The V gene's germline CDR1 is LGHNA and CDR2 YSLEER. The CDR3 extends over 16 amino acids. This chain's CDR3 is CASSQTGTSRLYGYTF.

The chain combines TRBV20-1 with TRBJ1-2; with no DNA, the TCRdb D assignment of TRBD1 cannot be verified. Germline lookup yields CDR1 DFQATT and CDR2 SNEGSKA (reference sequence). The CDR3 covers 12 residues. The CDR3 loop reads CSAPDRGHGYTF.

The V gene is TRBV9, the J gene TRBJ2-7; TCRdb gives TRBD2 as the D gene, but with no DNA this cannot be confirmed. From germline, CDR1 is SGDLS and CDR2 YYNGEE. This CDR3 comprises 15 residues. CDR3 amino acids: CASSPQTGVGYEQYF.

The chain employs TRBV30 and TRBJ2-5; TCRdb reports TRBD2, a call that lacks DNA to check it against. Germline-derived CDR1 and CDR2 are GTSNPN and SVGIG (reference sequence). This CDR3 contains 13 residues. CDR3 sequence: CARGSGPRETQYF.

This chain's CDR3 is CASSPHTGGWTQYF. The chain couples TRBV3-1 to TRBJ2-5. This CDR3 has 14 residues. The germline gives CDR1 LGHDT, CDR2 YNNKEL (reference sequence).

The chain combines TRBV6-2 or TRBV6-3 with TRBJ1-1; TCRdb's D call, TRBD1, is unchecked because there is no DNA. The length of the CDR3 is 14 residues. In germline, CDR1 is MNHEY, CDR2 SVGEGT. CDR3 loop: CASSKGTDNTEAFF.

This chain uses TRBV7-9 with TRBJ1-4; TCRdb designates TRBD1, a call that cannot be tested without DNA. This CDR3 has 14 residues. Germline V lookup: CDR1 SEHNR, CDR2 FQNEAQ (reference sequence). The CDR3 reads CASSLGKGNEKLFF.

The V gene is TRBV9, the J gene TRBJ2-2; TCRdb picks TRBD2, but there is no DNA to check that call. CDR3 length: 14 amino acids. Germline V gene sequence: CDR1 SGDLS, CDR2 YYNGEE. CDR3: CASSAGQARGELFF.

This chain's CDR3 is CASRGASYNEQFF. The chain uses TRBV10-1 and TRBJ2-1. The CDR3 totals 13 residues. Germline CDR1 WNHNN, CDR2 SYGVQD (reference sequence).

V gene TRBV12-3 or TRBV12-4 combines with J gene TRBJ2-1; the D call from TCRdb, TRBD1, cannot be confirmed without DNA. The CDR3 runs 15 residues. This chain's CDR3 is CASSPRTGEYNEQFF.

V usage is TRBV5-1 and J usage is TRBJ2-5; the D call from TCRdb, TRBD1, cannot be confirmed without DNA. In germline, CDR1 is SGHRS, CDR2 YFSETQ. This CDR3 spans 13 amino acids. CDR3 amino acids: CASSRPVQETQYF.

The chain carries TRBV5-5 and TRBJ1-2. The CDR3 has 15 amino acids. Per germline, CDR1 SGHKS and CDR2 YYEKEE (reference sequence). The CDR3 protein is CATAVGLTGNYGYTF.

CDR3: CASSVATSVATNEKLFF. The V and J genes are TRBV9 and TRBJ1-4. The CDR3 length is 17 residues. Germline values: CDR1 SGDLS, CDR2 YYNGEE.

The chain uses TRBV28 and TRBJ1-5; TCRdb reports TRBD1, a call that lacks DNA to check it against. This CDR3 is built from 13 residues. Looked up from germline, CDR1 is MDHEN and CDR2 is SYDVKM. The CDR3 protein is CASSPSSGQPQHF.

The V call is TRBV7-8, the J call TRBJ2-7. The CDR3 has 15 residues. Germline V gives CDR1 SGHVS, CDR2 FQNEAQ. CDR3 region: CASGSMAVLVNEQYF. The whole variable domain, filled in from reference TRBV7-8 and TRBJ2-7, reads GAGVSQSPRYKVAKRGQDVALRCDPISGHVSLFWYQQALGQGPEFLTYFQNEAQLDKSGLPSDRFFAERPEGSVSTLKIQRTQQEDSAVYLCASGSMAVLVNEQYFGPGTRLTVT.

The genes are TRBV11-3 and TRBJ2-1; lacking DNA, the TRBD2 call made by TCRdb goes unchecked. This CDR3 comprises 13 residues. Germline assignment: CDR1 SGHNT and CDR2 YENEEA. The CDR3 loop reads CASSLEAGGEQFF.

The chain carries TRBV5-5 and TRBJ2-5; without DNA, the TCRdb call of TRBD1 cannot be checked. This CDR3 comprises 16 residues. Germline CDR1 is SGHKS and CDR2 is YYEKEE (reference sequence). The CDR3 region is CASTLGRTGGGETQYF.

This chain connects TRBV20-1 to TRBJ2-2; the TCRdb D gene call, TRBD2, has no DNA to confirm it. The germline V gene has CDR1 DFQATT and CDR2 SNEGSKA (reference sequence). The length of the CDR3 is 15 residues. The CDR3 spells CSASGRDLNTGELFF.

This chain links TRBV2 with TRBJ2-1; TCRdb calls TRBD2, which cannot be checked without DNA. Germline CDR1 and CDR2: SNHLY and FYNNEI. CDR3 length: 14 residues. Here the CDR3 reads CASSEVLAGAPAVF.

The chain employs TRBV7-8 and TRBJ2-1. CDR3 length: 17 residues. The germline V gene encodes CDR1 SGHVS and CDR2 FQNEAQ. The CDR3 here is CASSSHFRGSSYNEQFF.

This chain joins TRBV12-3 or TRBV12-4 and TRBJ2-2; the TCRdb call, TRBD2, lacks DNA for checking. The CDR3 extends over 16 amino acids. The CDR3 protein is CASSLHLAGGTGELFF.

This chain joins TRBV29-1 and TRBJ1-2; TCRdb outputs TRBD1, but without DNA this stays unchecked. Germline CDR1 is SQVTM and CDR2 is ANQGSEA. CDR3 length equals 13 residues. This CDR3 is CSVEHRANYGYTF.

The chain is built from TRBV9 and TRBJ2-3; TCRdb picks TRBD1, but there is no DNA to check that call. The germline gives CDR1 SGDLS, CDR2 YYNGEE. The CDR3 is 17 residues long. CDR3 sequence: CASSAGTGSGIEDTQYF.

The chain couples TRBV5-1 to TRBJ2-5; TCRdb selects TRBD1, and the lack of DNA leaves this call unchecked. The V gene's germline CDR1 is SGHRS and CDR2 YFSETQ. The CDR3 is 12 residues long. The CDR3 sequence: CASSLEQGAQYF.

This chain joins TRBV4-3 and TRBJ2-1; TCRdb names TRBD2, which stays unverified in the absence of DNA. CDR1 and CDR2 from the germline V gene are LGHNA and YSLEER. The CDR3 has 20 residues. The chain's CDR3 is CASSQGRVGLAGVGYNEQFF.

This chain uses TRBV28 with TRBJ1-4; the TCRdb D gene call, TRBD1, has no DNA to confirm it. The CDR3 length is 14 residues. Germline assignment: CDR1 MDHEN and CDR2 SYDVKM. This chain's CDR3 is CASRIGTEDEKLFF.